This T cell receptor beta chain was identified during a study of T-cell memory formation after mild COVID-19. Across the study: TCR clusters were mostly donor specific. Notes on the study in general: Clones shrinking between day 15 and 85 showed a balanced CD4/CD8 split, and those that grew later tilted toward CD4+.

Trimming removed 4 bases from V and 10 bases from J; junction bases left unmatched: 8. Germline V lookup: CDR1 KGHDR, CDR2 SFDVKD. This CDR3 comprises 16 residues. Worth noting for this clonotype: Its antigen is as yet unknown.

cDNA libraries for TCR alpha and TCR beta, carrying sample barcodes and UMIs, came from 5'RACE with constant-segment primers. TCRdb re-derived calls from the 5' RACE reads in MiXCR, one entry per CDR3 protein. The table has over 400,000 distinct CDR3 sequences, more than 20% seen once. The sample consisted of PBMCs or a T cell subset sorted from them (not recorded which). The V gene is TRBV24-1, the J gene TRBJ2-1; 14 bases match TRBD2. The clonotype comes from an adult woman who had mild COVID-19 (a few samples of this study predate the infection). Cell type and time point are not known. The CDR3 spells CATSEPGLAGVGEQFF. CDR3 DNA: TGTGCCACCAGTGAGCCGGGACTAGCGGGAGTGGGCGAGCAGTTCTTC.